This TCR beta chain was observed in a study of cytomegalovirus exposure and HLA in healthy donors. The CDR3 has 15 residues. The germline gives CDR1 MNHEY, CDR2 SVGAGI. Germline trimming cut 5 bases from V and 7 bases from J; bases unmatched to any gene: 7. By its share, this clone is medium-sized. Primers included in the PCR were 60 Vbeta and 13 Jbeta primers. TCRdb's table, derived via immunoSEQ multiplex PCR, lists solely in-frame clones and lacks some. The repertoire holds under 100,000 clones, with more than 65% as singletons. The chain combines TRBV6-5 with TRBJ1-6, with 8 nucleotides matching TRBD1. The sequenced sample consisted of PBMCs. This receptor was identified in a human donor in good health. The CDR3 reads CASSPQGAPNSPLHF. The CDR3 bases are TGTGCCAGCAGTCCTCAGGGGGCTCCAAATTCACCCCTCCACTTT.